This TCR beta chain was recorded in a study (dated by TCRdb to about 2016). Many counts were recorded for this clonotype. Its antigen has not been determined. Base-call qualities are not available, and no considerably larger clone is one nucleotide away. The CDR3, from cysteine to phenylalanine, totals 13 residues. The kept DNA is CDR3 alone, 39 bases in frame from the first base. V loses 1 base of germline sequence and J loses 10 bases, and the interval between the two ends is 13 bases. The method behind the library was RT-PCR. Instrument on record: Illumina MiSeq. TCRdb's own reprocessing of the public reads used fastp at Q25 and MiXCR and kept productive beta chains. CDR3 protein duplicates are merged, each entry listing the most common genes and DNA. Counted in this sample were fewer than 800,000 distinct CDR3 sequences; approximately 15% of them appeared once. Together, the top ten hold 3.6% of the sample.

Input material: memory CD4+ T cells from blood. The source is a female donor in good health, serving as a healthy control. The chain is encoded by TRBV12-3 or TRBV12-4 joined to TRBJ1-1; the D gene is not confidently resolved. The DNA sequence is given as TGTGCCAGCAGTTTAGAGTTCCGCTTGGGAGCTTTCTTT. This translates into CASSLEFRLGAFF.